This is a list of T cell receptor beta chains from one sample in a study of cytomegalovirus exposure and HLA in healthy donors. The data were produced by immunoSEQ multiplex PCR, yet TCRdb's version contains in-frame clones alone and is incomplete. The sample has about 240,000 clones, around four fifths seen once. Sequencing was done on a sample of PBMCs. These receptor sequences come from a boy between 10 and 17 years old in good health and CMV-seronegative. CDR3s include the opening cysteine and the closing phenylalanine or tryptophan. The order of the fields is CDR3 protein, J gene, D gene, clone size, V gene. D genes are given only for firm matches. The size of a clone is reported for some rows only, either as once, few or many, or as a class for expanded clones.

cdr3_aa: CASMGEGQAYSGANVLTF; j_call: TRBJ2-6; d_call: -; clone_size: -; v_call: TRBV2
cdr3_aa: CASKRQGADTQYF; j_call: TRBJ2-3; d_call: TRBD1; clone_size: once; v_call: TRBV10-2
cdr3_aa: CASSLQFQGNTIYF; j_call: TRBJ1-3; d_call: -; clone_size: once; v_call: TRBV4-1
cdr3_aa: CASSLAGGRNEQFF; j_call: TRBJ2-1; d_call: TRBD2; clone_size: -; v_call: TRBV5-4
cdr3_aa: CAISELEYRAMNTEAFF; j_call: TRBJ1-1; d_call: -; clone_size: few; v_call: TRBV10-3
cdr3_aa: CASSADYGNEQYF; j_call: TRBJ2-7; d_call: -; clone_size: -; v_call: TRBV2
cdr3_aa: CASSLAGGQETQYF; j_call: TRBJ2-5; d_call: -; clone_size: few; v_call: TRBV5-4
cdr3_aa: CASSPRGLAGGPHEQYF; j_call: TRBJ2-7; d_call: TRBD2; clone_size: -; v_call: TRBV19
cdr3_aa: CSSSLSRVSTNEKLFF; j_call: TRBJ1-4; d_call: -; clone_size: -; v_call: TRBV7-9
cdr3_aa: CAISESTGTDTQYF; j_call: TRBJ2-3; d_call: TRBD1; clone_size: once; v_call: TRBV10-3
cdr3_aa: CASRGQGSSSGELFF; j_call: TRBJ2-2; d_call: TRBD1; clone_size: once; v_call: TRBV19
cdr3_aa: CASTSTGIIYEQYF; j_call: TRBJ2-7; d_call: -; clone_size: -; v_call: TRBV5-4
cdr3_aa: CASSLASGYVYQETQYF; j_call: TRBJ2-5; d_call: -; clone_size: once; v_call: TRBV7-9
cdr3_aa: CASSQQGVQPQHF; j_call: TRBJ1-5; d_call: -; clone_size: -; v_call: TRBV19
cdr3_aa: CSVGLPNTEAFF; j_call: TRBJ1-1; d_call: -; clone_size: -; v_call: TRBV29-1
cdr3_aa: CSVDTVYNEQFF; j_call: TRBJ2-1; d_call: -; clone_size: -; v_call: TRBV29-1
cdr3_aa: CASTRGTLTWGSEAFF; j_call: TRBJ1-1; d_call: -; clone_size: -; v_call: TRBV19
cdr3_aa: CASSQERGTRGNTQYF; j_call: TRBJ2-3; d_call: -; clone_size: -; v_call: TRBV4-1
cdr3_aa: CASSPQGAINEKLFF; j_call: TRBJ1-4; d_call: TRBD1; clone_size: -; v_call: TRBV27
cdr3_aa: CASSDRGAGDTQYF; j_call: TRBJ2-3; d_call: -; clone_size: -; v_call: TRBV6-1
cdr3_aa: CASSDGTWTENTGELFF; j_call: TRBJ2-2; d_call: -; clone_size: -; v_call: TRBV6-1
cdr3_aa: CASTNRGGAEAFF; j_call: TRBJ1-1; d_call: TRBD1; clone_size: -; v_call: TRBV2
cdr3_aa: CASSLAGTSVYNEQFF; j_call: TRBJ2-1; d_call: TRBD2; clone_size: -; v_call: TRBV7-9
cdr3_aa: CASSRIGLGTVYSPLHF; j_call: TRBJ1-6; d_call: TRBD1; clone_size: -; v_call: TRBV4-1
cdr3_aa: CASSLPGEQYF; j_call: TRBJ2-7; d_call: -; clone_size: -; v_call: TRBV7-2
cdr3_aa: CASSRSWAGRIGNQPQHF; j_call: TRBJ1-5; d_call: -; clone_size: few; v_call: TRBV5-6
cdr3_aa: CASSSTSGPSYEQYF; j_call: TRBJ2-7; d_call: TRBD2; clone_size: few; v_call: TRBV7-2
cdr3_aa: CASSATLEQYF; j_call: TRBJ2-7; d_call: -; clone_size: -; v_call: TRBV6-6
cdr3_aa: CASSGTSGAVEQYF; j_call: TRBJ2-7; d_call: TRBD2; clone_size: few; v_call: TRBV5-4
cdr3_aa: CASSQVLYRGAYEKLFF; j_call: TRBJ1-4; d_call: TRBD1; clone_size: -; v_call: TRBV4-1
cdr3_aa: CASSPKSSYEQYF; j_call: TRBJ2-7; d_call: -; clone_size: -; v_call: TRBV18
cdr3_aa: CASSGTAFSPLHF; j_call: TRBJ1-6; d_call: TRBD1; clone_size: -; v_call: TRBV7-3
cdr3_aa: CASSQISVPEAFF; j_call: TRBJ1-1; d_call: -; clone_size: -; v_call: TRBV11-3
cdr3_aa: CASSLEGGSPLHF; j_call: TRBJ1-6; d_call: -; clone_size: -; v_call: TRBV5-4
cdr3_aa: CASSYSETEAFF; j_call: TRBJ1-1; d_call: -; clone_size: -; v_call: TRBV6-5
cdr3_aa: CAIIVRSIGTSTYNEQFF; j_call: TRBJ2-1; d_call: -; clone_size: -; v_call: TRBV10-3
cdr3_aa: CSVVRDYEQYF; j_call: TRBJ2-7; d_call: -; clone_size: -; v_call: TRBV29-1
cdr3_aa: CASSYLTDSYNEQFF; j_call: TRBJ2-1; d_call: -; clone_size: -; v_call: TRBV6-6
cdr3_aa: CASSLGGEAFF; j_call: TRBJ1-1; d_call: -; clone_size: -; v_call: TRBV18
cdr3_aa: CASRRDSGGSEKLFF; j_call: TRBJ1-4; d_call: -; clone_size: -; v_call: TRBV2
cdr3_aa: CASSPVGKRRTDTQYF; j_call: TRBJ2-3; d_call: -; clone_size: -; v_call: TRBV4-1
cdr3_aa: CASSFESGGLQETQYF; j_call: TRBJ2-5; d_call: TRBD2; clone_size: -; v_call: TRBV7-8
cdr3_aa: CASSQGRGANIQYF; j_call: TRBJ2-4; d_call: -; clone_size: few; v_call: TRBV4-1
cdr3_aa: CASSLEPGQKIYGYTF; j_call: TRBJ1-2; d_call: TRBD1; clone_size: -; v_call: TRBV11-1
cdr3_aa: CAWSVQFSPLHF; j_call: TRBJ1-6; d_call: -; clone_size: -; v_call: TRBV30
cdr3_aa: CASSGTGGDTEAFF; j_call: TRBJ1-1; d_call: TRBD1; clone_size: once; v_call: TRBV18
cdr3_aa: CASSLAPGSPLHF; j_call: TRBJ1-6; d_call: -; clone_size: -; v_call: TRBV11-3
cdr3_aa: CASSTGTTEAFF; j_call: TRBJ1-1; d_call: TRBD1; clone_size: -; v_call: TRBV10-1
cdr3_aa: CSVLEGAEAFF; j_call: TRBJ1-1; d_call: -; clone_size: -; v_call: TRBV29-1
cdr3_aa: CASSYSTGWGTDTQYF; j_call: TRBJ2-3; d_call: -; clone_size: -; v_call: TRBV6-5
cdr3_aa: CSGAAQGGYTF; j_call: TRBJ1-2; d_call: -; clone_size: -; v_call: TRBV29-1
cdr3_aa: CASSVRGGARAYEQYF; j_call: TRBJ2-7; d_call: -; clone_size: -; v_call: TRBV2
cdr3_aa: CSAGGSPEYF; j_call: TRBJ2-7; d_call: TRBD1; clone_size: -; v_call: TRBV20-1
cdr3_aa: CASSGATSTDTQYF; j_call: TRBJ2-3; d_call: -; clone_size: -; v_call: TRBV9
cdr3_aa: CASSFRGDTQYF; j_call: TRBJ2-3; d_call: -; clone_size: -; v_call: TRBV11-2